The 29 T cell receptor beta chains below were found in one sample sequenced in a study of regulatory T cells. Study results and limitations: In CD3G deficiency, regulatory T cells had lower Shannon diversity than autologous conventional CD4+ and control regulatory cells.

These receptors are not linked to any known antigen. The primer mix had 52 TRBV and 13 TRBJ primers. Sequenced by immunoSEQ multiplex PCR; TCRdb stores in-frame clones only, minus some. The sample holds 5,000 to 6,500 clones, around 87% seen once. Sequencing was performed on CD4+ Tregs sorted from blood. The receptors shown here come from a person in their late teens or twenties with CD3G deficiency.

The chain employs TRBV11-2 and TRBJ2-7; 7 nucleotides align to TRBD1. The CDR3 runs 13 residues. The germline V gene has CDR1 SGHAT and CDR2 FQNNGV. The V gene end was trimmed by 5 bases and the J gene end by 9 bases; junction bases not matched to a gene: 10. CDR3 residues: CASSRKGAQGQYF. DNA for the CDR3: TGTGCCAGCAGCCGAAAGGGGGCCCAGGGGCAGTACTTC. Filled out from reference TRBV11-2 and TRBJ2-7, the complete variable domain reads EAGVAQSPRYKIIEKRQSVAFWCNPISGHATLYWYQQILGQGPKLLIQFQNNGVVDDSQLPKDRFSAERLKGVDSTLKIQPAKLEDSAVYLCASSRKGAQGQYFGPGTRLTVT.

This clone was observed a few times. The chain has TRBV13 and TRBJ2-3; no definite D call. CDR1 and CDR2 from the germline V gene are PRHDT and FYEKMQ (reference sequence). Trimming stripped 2 bases from V and 2 bases from J, with 5 bases between. The CDR3 length is 13 residues. The DNA of the CDR3 is TGTGCCAGCAGCTTATACCCCACAGATACGCAGTATTTT. Translation: CASSLYPTDTQYF. Using reference TRBV13 and TRBJ2-3 for the parts outside the CDR3, the full variable domain is AAGVIQSPRHLIKEKRETATLKCYPIPRHDTVYWYQQGPGQDPQFLISFYEKMQSDKGSIPDRFSAQQFSDYHSELNMSSLELGDSALYFCASSLYPTDTQYFGPGTRLTVL.

The chain recombines TRBV28 with TRBJ2-1; D gene unclear. Germline V gene data show CDR1 as MDHEN and CDR2 as SYDVKM. V lost 4 bases and J 3 bases, leaving 10 bases between the germline ends. This CDR3 is built from 14 residues. The CDR3 loop is CASSYDSGYNEQFF. DNA for the CDR3: TGTGCCAGCAGTTATGATAGTGGCTACAATGAGCAGTTCTTC.

The gene calls are TRBV28 and TRBJ1-2; D possibly corresponds to TRBD1 (5 bases). The CDR3 is 14 residues long. Germline CDR1 and CDR2: MDHEN and SYDVKM. V dropped 2 bases and J dropped 6 bases, with 13 bases sitting between them. In DNA form, the CDR3 reads TGTGCCAGCAGTTTACCGTACCGGGGCCATGGCTACACCTTC. Amino acids: CASSLPYRGHGYTF.

The chain has TRBV6-1 and TRBJ2-5; D gene unclear. The DNA matches TRBJ2-7 better at its end, which makes the J call doubtful. The CDR3 is made up of 11 amino acids. Germline V gene lookup returns CDR1 MNHNS and CDR2 SASEGT. CDR3 DNA: TGTGCCAGCAGTGAACGGTACGAGCAGTACTTC. It encodes CASSERYEQYF.

The V and J genes are TRBV5-1 and TRBJ2-3; D gene ambiguous. This CDR3 is 13 amino acids long. Trimming removed 4 bases at V and 1 base at J, with 7 bases between. Germline values: CDR1 SGHRS, CDR2 YFSETQ. The CDR3 here is CASSVDGTDTQYF. As DNA, the CDR3 is TGCGCCAGCAGCGTGGACGGCACAGATACGCAGTATTTT.

This rearrangement joins TRBV7-6 to TRBJ2-7, with a tentative D call TRBD1 (6 bases). From germline, CDR1 is SGHVS and CDR2 FNYEAQ. V was shortened by 2 bases and J by 7 bases, with 15 bases between the two germline ends. There are 14 residues in the CDR3. The CDR3 DNA reads as TGTGCCAGCAGCTTAAGGGCAGGGGTTGGGGAGCAGTACTTC. Amino acid sequence: CASSLRAGVGEQYF. Combining the CDR3 with reference TRBV7-6 and TRBJ2-7 gives the whole variable domain GAGVSQSPRYKVTKRGQDVALRCDPISGHVSLYWYRQALGQGPEFLTYFNYEAQQDKSGLPNDRFSAERPEGSISTLTIQRTEQRDSAMYRCASSLRAGVGEQYFGPGTRLTVT.

V is TRBV6-1 and J is TRBJ1-2; 7 bases agree with TRBD1. CDR1 MNHNS and CDR2 SASEGT come from the germline V gene. Losses at the gene ends were 6 bases for V and 6 bases for J; bases not matched to a gene: 7. The CDR3 loop spans 13 amino acids. DNA of the CDR3: TGTGCCAGCAGCAGACAGGGAAGAGATGGCTACACCTTC. As protein: CASSRQGRDGYTF.

The table lists this clone with a count of one. The chain has TRBV7-8 and TRBJ2-7, with D possibly matching TRBD1 (5 bases). V dropped 1 base and J dropped 1 base, with 8 bases sitting between them. This CDR3 has 14 residues. Germline CDR1 is SGHVS and CDR2 is FQNEAQ. CDR3 in DNA: TGTGCCAGCAGCTTAGTAAAGGGGTCCTACGAGCAGTACTTC. This encodes CASSLVKGSYEQYF.

The chain uses TRBV7-8 and TRBJ2-1, with D uncertain. There are 15 residues in the CDR3. Per the germline V gene, CDR1 is SGHVS and CDR2 is FQNEAQ. Trimming pared 5 bases from V and 4 bases from J, leaving 15 bases between. In nucleotides, the CDR3 is TGTGCCAGCAGCCCTAGGGTCTCAAATTACAATGAGCAGTTCTTC. As protein: CASSPRVSNYNEQFF.

This clone appeared a few times. The chain is built from TRBV28 and TRBJ1-5, with D possibly TRBD1 on 5 matching bases. CDR1 is MDHEN and CDR2 is SYDVKM in the germline V gene. V gave up 3 bases and J gave up 6 bases, with 18 bases separating them. The CDR3 spans 16 residues. DNA for the CDR3: TGTGCCAGCAGTTTTGGTAGGGGACCTGGAGGTCAGCCCCAGCATTTT. Encoded protein: CASSFGRGPGGQPQHF.

This sequence joins TRBV6-5 and TRBJ2-1, with 9 bases lining up with TRBD1. J was trimmed by 7 bases and V by 5 bases; bases with no gene match: 6. The CDR3 is 14 amino acids. Germline CDR1 MNHEY, CDR2 SVGAGI. CDR3 sequence (DNA): TGTGCCAGCAGTGCGGGACAGGGCGGGAATGAGCAGTTCTTC. Its translation is CASSAGQGGNEQFF.

J is TRBJ2-5 and V is TRBV30; D is possibly TRBD1 or TRBD2 (5 bases each). The CDR3 spans 11 residues. CDR1 is GTSNPN, CDR2 SVGIG, per germline (reference sequence). V lost 5 bases to trimming and J lost 11 bases, with 15 bases between them. This CDR3 reads CAWGLGPEQYF. CDR3 in DNA: TGTGCCTGGGGACTGGGACCTGAGCAGTACTTC.

The chain uses TRBV28 and TRBJ2-1; the match to TRBD2 covers 12 bases. Germline CDR1 reads MDHEN; CDR2 reads SYDVKM. J was trimmed by 7 bases and V by 3 bases; bases with no gene match: 1. There are 14 residues in the CDR3. CDR3 sequence (DNA): TGTGCCAGCAGTTTGACTAGCGGGAGAAATGAGCAGTTCTTC. Its protein is CASSLTSGRNEQFF.

The J gene is TRBJ2-1, the V gene TRBV28; D may be TRBD2 (5 bases). Germline assignment: CDR1 MDHEN and CDR2 SYDVKM. CDR3 length: 14 residues. V was shortened by 2 bases and J by 5 bases, with 10 bases between the two germline ends. DNA for the CDR3: TGTGCCAGCAGTTTAGGCGGGTTCCACAATGAGCAGTTCTTC. Translating it yields CASSLGGFHNEQFF.

The chain uses TRBV28 and TRBJ2-7; 7 bases align to TRBD2. This CDR3 is built from 14 residues. V shed 5 bases, J shed 3 bases, and the junction held 7 bases outside the gene matches. Germline CDR1 MDHEN, CDR2 SYDVKM. CDR3 protein: CASSAAGTNYEQYF. The DNA of the CDR3 is TGTGCCAGCAGTGCCGCCGGGACTAACTACGAGCAGTACTTC.

This chain connects TRBV5-1 to TRBJ2-7; 9 nucleotides agree with TRBD1. This CDR3 contains 14 residues. Trimming removed 0 bases from V and 5 bases from J; junction bases left unmatched: 3. The germline V gene encodes CDR1 SGHRS and CDR2 YFSETQ. The CDR3 nucleotides are TGCGCCAGCAGCTTGGCGACAGGGGGAGACGAGCAGTACTTC. The encoded protein is CASSLATGGDEQYF. Full variable domain (remainder filled in from reference TRBV5-1 and TRBJ2-7): KAGVTQTPRYLIKTRGQQVTLSCSPISGHRSVSWYQQTPGQGLQFLFEYFSETQRNKGNFPGRFSGRQFSNSRSEMNVSTLELGDSALYLCASSLATGGDEQYFGPGTRLTVT.

This clone was seen a single time. The chain recombines TRBV18 with TRBJ2-7; a weak D match, TRBD2 (5 bases). In germline, CDR1 is KGHSH, CDR2 LQKENI. The CDR3 loop spans 13 amino acids. Trimming shortened V by 6 bases and J by 2 bases, and 11 bases separated the two germline ends. CDR3 nucleotides: TGTGCCAGCTCTCTGGGAGTGGCCTACGAGCAGTACTTC. It is translated as CASSLGVAYEQYF. The full variable domain, rest sourced from reference TRBV18 and TRBJ2-7, is NAGVMQNPRHLVRRRGQEARLRCSPMKGHSHVYWYRQLPEEGLKFMVYLQKENIIDESGMPKERFSAEFPKEGPSILRIQQVVRGDSAAYFCASSLGVAYEQYFGPGTRLTVT.

The chain couples TRBV7-2 to TRBJ2-3; 12 bases fit TRBD2. The CDR3 runs to 16 residues. Trimming cost V 3 bases and J 5 bases; bases outside gene matches: 6. The germline gives CDR1 SGHTA, CDR2 FQGNSA. The CDR3 DNA reads as TGTGCCAGCAGCTTGACCGGACTAGCGGGGCAAGATACGCAGTATTTT. It specifies CASSLTGLAGQDTQYF.

The chain carries TRBV7-2 and TRBJ2-7, with a weak D call TRBD2 (7 bases). CDR3 size: 15 residues. Germline V lookup: CDR1 SGHTA, CDR2 FQGNSA. The V gene lost 2 bases and the J gene lost 0 bases, with 11 bases spanning the gap. CDR3 sequence reads: CASSLRGGPSYEQYF. CDR3 DNA: TGTGCCAGCAGCTTAAGGGGGGGACCCTCCTACGAGCAGTACTTC.

The chain carries TRBV18 and TRBJ2-3; D not resolved. Per the germline V gene, CDR1 is KGHSH and CDR2 is LQKENI. This CDR3 region has 16 residues. The V gene lost 3 bases and the J gene lost 2 bases, with 15 bases spanning the gap. The CDR3 coding sequence is TGTGCCAGCTCACCTGGGATCGGGCTGGACACAGATACGCAGTATTTT. Its translation is CASSPGIGLDTDTQYF.

This CDR3 reads CASSAGGLAGGGNEQFF. CDR3 DNA sequence: TGCGCCAGCAGCGCCGGCGGACTAGCGGGAGGAGGGAATGAGCAGTTCTTC. The rearrangement joins TRBV5-1 to TRBJ2-1; 14 bases map to TRBD2. CDR1 is SGHRS and CDR2 is YFSETQ in the germline V gene. The CDR3 runs to 17 residues. V trimming: 4 bases; J trimming: 7 bases; junction bases outside the gene matches: 10.

This chain joins TRBV6-1 and TRBJ2-2; 7 bases are a match to TRBD2. Germline V CDR1 and CDR2: MNHNS, SASEGT. V shed 7 bases and J 0 bases; nucleotides not matched to a gene: 5. CDR3 length: 15 amino acids. CDR3 coding DNA: TGTGCCAGCAATGGGCTAGCGGCGAACACCGGGGAGCTGTTTTTT. This sequence encodes CASNGLAANTGELFF.

This rearrangement joins TRBV28 to TRBJ2-7; perhaps TRBD1 as D (6 bases). Trimming took off 3 bases at V and 3 bases at J, with 12 bases between the two ends. The CDR3 totals 14 residues. The germline CDR1 and CDR2 sequences are MDHEN and SYDVKM. The CDR3 is CASSLEDSYYEQYF. CDR3 coding DNA: TGTGCCAGCAGTTTGGAGGACAGCTACTACGAGCAGTACTTC.

This clone was counted a single time. The chain couples TRBV1 to TRBJ1-2; TRBD1, as called in the table, went unchecked against the DNA. TRBV1 is classified as a pseudogene. The CDR3 is made up of 14 amino acids. In DNA, the CDR3 is TGCACCAGCAGCCAGGGCAGGGCGAGGAATGGCTACACCTTC. Residues: CTSSQGRARNGYTF.

This chain joins TRBV6-5 and TRBJ2-7; 11 nucleotides align to TRBD1. Germline V gives CDR1 MNHEY, CDR2 SVGAGI. The V segment lost 6 bases and the J segment 2 bases; nucleotides outside the gene matches: 6. The CDR3 covers 15 residues. DNA of the CDR3: TGTGCCAGCAGCCCTCTGGGACAGGGGGCCTACGAGCAGTACTTC. Residues: CASSPLGQGAYEQYF.

The V call is TRBV28, the J call TRBJ2-7, with 12 nucleotides matching TRBD2. V lost 4 bases, J lost 6 bases, and 7 bases stayed unmatched. This CDR3 region has 15 residues. From germline, CDR1 is MDHEN and CDR2 SYDVKM. The CDR3 spells CASSSPTSGSPEQYF. The CDR3 coding sequence is TGTGCCAGCAGTTCCCCGACTAGCGGGAGCCCCGAGCAGTACTTC.

The chain recombines TRBV28 with TRBJ2-1; possibly TRBD2 for D (6 bases). V shed 7 bases and J shed 2 bases, with 18 bases lying between them. The CDR3 is made up of 16 amino acids. In germline, CDR1 is MDHEN, CDR2 SYDVKM. In DNA, the CDR3 is TGTGCCAGCACTCCCGGGGGACGTAAGACCTACAATGAGCAGTTCTTC. Translation gives CASTPGGRKTYNEQFF.

The chain recombines TRBV28 with TRBJ2-1; 8 bases agree with TRBD2. Trimming took 2 bases from V and 5 from J; bases not matched to a gene: 5. Germline V lookup: CDR1 MDHEN, CDR2 SYDVKM. CDR3 length: 15 residues. The CDR3 loop is CASSLGTRINNEQFF. CDR3 DNA: TGTGCCAGCAGTTTAGGGACTAGGATAAACAATGAGCAGTTCTTC.